Listed here is a single TCR beta chain. The antigen it binds to is not known. No clone much larger than this one lies a single base away; base qualities are absent. Enrolling through a virtual design, the prospective study's participants ranged in age from roughly 18 to 95 years and lived across 20 to 25 United States geographic areas. In the prospective study, cohorts were assigned on the basis of participant-reported clinical history obtained from a screening survey and a study questionnaire. ImmuneRACE Cohort 3 recovered participants were defined by two consecutive negative NP/OP PCR tests, healthcare professional clearance, or symptom resolution. In the prospective study, whole blood, serum and a nasopharyngeal or oropharyngeal swab were collected from each participant by mobile phlebotomists. Additional blood draws and questionnaires over an approximately two-month period could optionally be provided by prospective study participants. Before DNA extraction, blood samples from the prospective study were shipped at room temperature or frozen.

The sample comes from a study of blood T cell repertoires in COVID-19 (dated by TCRdb to the early 2020s). About the full investigation: Samples from collaborators originated in the United States, Italy and Spain and spanned both the acute and convalescent phases of COVID-19. The prospective study material was composed of cDNA or gDNA derived from T cells, B-cell-depleted T cells, or PBMCs. Subjects who had been exposed to COVID-19, were actively infected with it, or had recovered from it provided the deeply sampled blood TCRbeta repertoires that made up the dataset. The repertoires were made available in a free public database intended to serve as a resource for research on the immune response to SARS-CoV-2. The samples were drawn from the first 160 participants of the ongoing ImmuneRACE study and from 1,254 subjects provided by 6 global collaborators. Nearly every sample came with metadata listing a de-identified subject ID, COVID-19 status, age in years and sex. Where available, HLA class I and class II types were obtained from metadata supplied by the sample provider rather than from assay-based typing. General study outcomes and caveats: How much clinical and demographic metadata was included differed by source and by participant, and the metadata was provided uncurated.

TCRbeta CDR3 regions were amplified from genomic DNA using the immunoSEQ Assay, a bias-controlled multiplex PCR. The source study handled its data this way. The number of nucleated cells in each sample was estimated by amplification of reference gene primers within the assay. Sequence reads were collapsed and filtered to measure the absolute abundance of every unique TCRbeta CDR3 rearrangement. For each sample, productive Simpson clonality was calculated as the square root of Simpson's diversity index over productive rearrangements. Imported from immuneACCESS, the table was reduced by TCRdb to in-frame sequences with V and J called. These copies leave out some clones; in studies compared against another copy, an unresolved V gene accounts for under half, and the cause of the remainder is not known. That table furnishes V, J and clone size, whereas the DNA furnished D and trimming. In all, the sample holds around 160,000 clones, and around 82% of those were seen once. The ten most abundant clones make up less than 6% of the sample.

For this chain, trimming is 4 bases at the V end and 3 bases at the J end, and the number of junction bases without a gene match is 4. CDR1 SGHNT and CDR2 YYREEE were looked up in the germline V gene (reference sequence). Measured from the cysteine to the phenylalanine, the CDR3 is 14 residues long. Of the read, only the CDR3 DNA is kept; its 42 bases are in frame from base 1. Sequencing was done on a sample of PBMCs or T cells enriched from blood (not recorded which). This chain joins TRBV5-4 to TRBJ1-5; 7 bases in between match TRBD1. The receptor was isolated from a middle-aged man who had recovered from COVID-19. The CDR3 protein: CASSQQGYNQPQHF. In nucleotides, the sequence is TGTGCCAGCAGCCAACAGGGGTACAATCAGCCCCAGCATTTT.